This TCR beta chain comes out of a study of low-dose radiotherapy and immunotherapy resistance in tumors. TRAV- and TRBV-specific primers, spanning alpha and beta chains, primed first-strand cDNA. TCRs were amplified for approximately 22 PCR cycles with a constant-region primer and V-primer adapter. From the reads, TCRdb called clonotypes with MiXCR, one entry per CDR3 protein. The sample shows around 36,000 distinct CDR3 sequences, roughly 30% of them seen only once. Described time point: before trial treatment. The CDR3 contains 14 residues. V lost 0 bases to trimming and J lost 1 base, with 10 bases between them. In germline, CDR1 is DFQATT, CDR2 SNEGSKA (reference sequence). The table lists this clonotype with many counts.

The input for sequencing was PBMCs, taken before treatment. The chain is built from TRBV20-1 and TRBJ2-7; D call uncertain. This TCR came from a male donor with gallbladder cancer. CDR3 sequence reads: CSARDVQASYEQYF. CDR3 nucleotide sequence: TGCAGTGCTAGAGATGTGCAGGCTTCCTACGAGCAGTACTTC.